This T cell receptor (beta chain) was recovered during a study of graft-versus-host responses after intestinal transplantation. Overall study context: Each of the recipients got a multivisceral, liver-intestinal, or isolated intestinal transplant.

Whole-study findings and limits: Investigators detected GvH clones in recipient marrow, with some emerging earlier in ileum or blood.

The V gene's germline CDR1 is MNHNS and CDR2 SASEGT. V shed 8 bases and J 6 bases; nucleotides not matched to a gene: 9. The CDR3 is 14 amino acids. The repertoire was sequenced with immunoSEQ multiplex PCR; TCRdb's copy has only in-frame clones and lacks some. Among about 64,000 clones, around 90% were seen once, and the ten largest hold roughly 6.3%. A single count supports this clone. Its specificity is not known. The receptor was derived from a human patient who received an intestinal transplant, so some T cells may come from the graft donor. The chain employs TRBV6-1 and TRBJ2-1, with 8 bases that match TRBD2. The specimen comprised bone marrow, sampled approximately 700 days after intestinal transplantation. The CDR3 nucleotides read TGTGCCAGCTCGCGGGGGGTGTCGGGCAATGAGCAGTTCTTC. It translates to CASSRGVSGNEQFF.